The 21 T cell receptor beta chains presented below share a single source sample, sequenced in a study of cytomegalovirus exposure and HLA in healthy donors. PCR employed 60 Vbeta and 13 Jbeta primers. Clones were read by immunoSEQ multiplex PCR, and TCRdb kept only the in-frame ones, dropping some. The sample records 130,000 or so clones, around 73% being singletons. Sequenced input: PBMCs. Receptors originate from a female donor in good health and CMV-seronegative.

This chain joins TRBV18 and TRBJ1-1; TRBD1 agrees at 9 bases. The CDR3 sequence is 14 residues long. Germline CDR1 reads KGHSH; CDR2 reads LQKENI. The V gene end was trimmed by 3 bases and the J gene end by 5 bases; junction bases not matched to a gene: 4. The CDR3 loop reads CASSPDRGGTEAFF. CDR3 DNA: TGTGCCAGCTCACCCGACAGGGGGGGAACTGAAGCTTTCTTT.

This chain links TRBV2 with TRBJ1-2; TRBD1 aligns across 8 bases. The CDR3 has 10 residues. CDR1 and CDR2 from the germline V gene are SNHLY and FYNNEI. V trimming: 11 bases; J trimming: 13 bases; junction bases outside the gene matches: 9. The CDR3 sequence is CAAVDRVVTF. The CDR3 nucleotides read TGTGCCGCGGTGGACAGGGTGGTCACCTTC. The complete variable domain, with remaining parts taken from reference TRBV2 and TRBJ1-2, reads EPEVTQTPSHQVTQMGQEVILRCVPISNHLYFYWYRQILGQKVEFLVSFYNNEISEKSEIFDDQFSVERPDGSNFTLKIRSTKLEDSAMYFCAAVDRVVTFGSGTRLTVV.

This clone came up a few times. CDR3 sequence (DNA): TGCAGCGTTTCTCTCGACAGTAATTCACCCCTCCACTTT. This translates into CSVSLDSNSPLHF. J is TRBJ1-6 and V is TRBV29-1, with D possibly TRBD1 on 5 matching bases. This CDR3 comprises 13 residues. Germline V CDR1 and CDR2: SQVTM, ANQGSEA. Between the trimmed V and J ends, which lost 5 bases and 6 bases, there was a span of 11 bases.

This clone was counted a single time. Within the sample, other DNA sequences also encode this same CDR3. The rearrangement joins TRBV29-1 to TRBJ1-3; 7 positions agree with TRBD1. This CDR3 contains 15 residues. Trimming at V came to 4 bases and at J to 0 bases, leaving 6 bases not matched to a gene. Per germline, CDR1 SQVTM and CDR2 ANQGSEA. The CDR3 DNA follows: TGCAGCGTTGCAATCAGGGGGAACTCTGGAAACACCATATATTTT. Its translation: CSVAIRGNSGNTIYF.

The chain carries TRBV5-1 and TRBJ1-5; 7 bases fit TRBD1. Germline V gene data show CDR1 as SGHRS and CDR2 as YFSETQ. The CDR3 consists of 16 residues. The junction had 7 bases not matched to a gene; V was cut back by 4 bases and J by 0 bases. This CDR3 is CASSTGTDYSNQPQHF. The CDR3 nucleotides read TGCGCCAGCAGCACCGGGACAGATTATAGCAATCAGCCCCAGCATTTT.

In the case of this clone: This same CDR3 is encoded by further DNA sequences in the sample. CDR3 in DNA: TGTGCCAGCAGTGAGGGACAGGGGGCTAGCAATCAGCCCCAGCATTTT. Protein product: CASSEGQGASNQPQHF. The chain uses TRBV6-1 and TRBJ1-5, with 12 bases fitting TRBD1. V shed 3 bases and J 0 bases; nucleotides not matched to a gene: 0. The germline V gene has CDR1 MNHNS and CDR2 SASEGT. This CDR3 comprises 16 residues.

The chain has TRBV29-1 and TRBJ2-3; 7 positions agree with TRBD2. The CDR3 runs to 12 residues. Germline CDR1 reads SQVTM; CDR2 reads ANQGSEA. The CDR3 DNA is TGCGGCTCACGGGGGGGCACAGATACGCAGTATTTT. Translated, it gives CGSRGGTDTQYF.

The chain is built from TRBV29-1 and TRBJ1-2, with 11 positions matching TRBD1. CDR1 is SQVTM and CDR2 is ANQGSEA in the germline V gene. The CDR3 totals 15 residues. The junction had 6 bases not matched to a gene; V was cut back by 3 bases and J by 3 bases. Here the CDR3 reads CSVDPRTGGDYGYTF. The CDR3 DNA reads TGCAGCGTTGACCCTAGGACAGGGGGCGACTATGGCTACACCTTC.

The V gene is TRBV19, the J gene TRBJ2-1, with D possibly matching TRBD2 (6 bases). Germline V CDR1 and CDR2: LNHDA, SQIVND (reference sequence). The V gene lost 4 bases and the J gene lost 5 bases, with 15 bases spanning the gap. This CDR3 region has 15 residues. CDR3 sequence reads: CASSKTGSPDNEQFF. The CDR3 nucleotides are TGTGCCAGTAGTAAGACCGGGAGTCCGGACAATGAGCAGTTCTTC.

This chain uses TRBV11-2 with TRBJ2-7; TRBD2 matches at 7 bases. This CDR3 has 17 residues. The germline gives CDR1 SGHAT, CDR2 FQNNGV. Trimming removed 4 bases from V and 2 bases from J; junction bases left unmatched: 14. The CDR3 region is CASSSHAMVAGTYEQYF. In DNA, the CDR3 is TGTGCCAGCAGCTCCCACGCGATGGTAGCGGGTACCTACGAGCAGTACTTC. Drawing the rest from reference TRBV11-2 and TRBJ2-7, the complete variable domain is EAGVAQSPRYKIIEKRQSVAFWCNPISGHATLYWYQQILGQGPKLLIQFQNNGVVDDSQLPKDRFSAERLKGVDSTLKIQPAKLEDSAVYLCASSSHAMVAGTYEQYFGPGTRLTVT.

The chain employs TRBV5-1 and TRBJ2-1; 7 bases are shared with TRBD2. This CDR3 has 15 amino acids. The germline V gene has CDR1 SGHRS and CDR2 YFSETQ. After removal of 7 bases from V and 3 bases from J, the junction contained 10 bases not matched to a gene. Here the CDR3 reads CASFRTGGSYNEQFF. The DNA of the CDR3 is TGCGCCAGCTTTAGGACGGGGGGAAGCTACAATGAGCAGTTCTTC.

The chain employs TRBV5-6 and TRBJ2-7; D is unclear. Germline values: CDR1 SGHDT, CDR2 YYEEEE. Trimming removed 0 bases from V and 1 base from J, with 11 bases in between. The CDR3 sequence is 15 residues long. The CDR3 DNA follows: TGTGCCAGCAGCTTGGGGCAGATAATGTCCTACGAGCAGTACTTC. Its protein is CASSLGQIMSYEQYF.

V is TRBV9 and J is TRBJ1-2; 12 bases are shared with TRBD1. Germline trimming cut 4 bases from V and 8 bases from J; bases unmatched to any gene: 15. The CDR3 contains 17 residues. CDR1 and CDR2 from the germline V gene are SGDLS and YYNGEE. Written as DNA, the CDR3 is TGTGCCAGCAGCCCTAGCGTGAAAGGGACAGGGGGCACCGGCTACACCTTC. Translated, it gives CASSPSVKGTGGTGYTF.

The chain combines TRBV4-1 with TRBJ1-2; 10 positions agree with TRBD1. Trimming removed 0 bases from V and 5 bases from J; junction bases left unmatched: 3. This CDR3 has 15 residues. CDR1 and CDR2 from the germline V gene are MGHRA and YSYEKL. The CDR3 coding sequence is TGCGCCAGCAGCCAAGACCGGGACAGGGGATATGGCTACACCTTC. Protein product: CASSQDRDRGYGYTF.

The chain recombines TRBV28 with TRBJ1-1, with a weak D call TRBD1 (5 bases). V gave up 0 bases and J gave up 4 bases, with 15 bases separating them. Germline CDR1 and CDR2: MDHEN and SYDVKM. The CDR3 totals 16 residues. CDR3 DNA: TGTGCCAGCAGTTTATGGGGGGGTGGCAGTGTCACTGAAGCTTTCTTT. Translated: CASSLWGGGSVTEAFF.

The rearrangement uses TRBV6-5 and TRBJ2-7, with D tentatively TRBD1 (6 bases). The germline V gene encodes CDR1 MNHEY and CDR2 SVGAGI. Trimming pared 6 bases from V and 0 bases from J, leaving 15 bases between. The CDR3 is 15 residues long. The CDR3 is CASSPGHGGSYEQYF. DNA for the CDR3: TGTGCCAGCAGCCCGGGACACGGAGGCTCCTACGAGCAGTACTTC.

The CDR3 DNA reads TGTGCCAGCAGTTTTGTTCTCCTAGACCTAAGCTCCTACGAGCAGTACTTC. Translated, it gives CASSFVLLDLSSYEQYF. V is TRBV28 and J is TRBJ2-7; no reliable D call. The germline V and J ends were trimmed by 3 bases and 0 bases, with 18 bases remaining between them. Looked up from germline, CDR1 is MDHEN and CDR2 is SYDVKM. CDR3 length: 17 amino acids.

The chain has TRBV6-5 and TRBJ2-3; D is unclear. The CDR3 extends over 14 amino acids. Trimming took off 0 bases at V and 6 bases at J, with 10 bases between the two ends. Germline V gene data show CDR1 as MNHEY and CDR2 as SVGAGI. CDR3: CASSYSTWFDTQYF. The CDR3 DNA reads TGTGCCAGCAGTTACTCGACATGGTTCGATACGCAGTATTTT.

The rearrangement links TRBV18 to TRBJ1-5, with 7 bases matching TRBD1. The CDR3 runs to 14 residues. J gave up 4 bases and V 8 bases, and 8 bases lay outside the gene matches. CDR1 KGHSH and CDR2 LQKENI come from the germline V gene. The CDR3 is CASEKDRTNQPQHF. DNA of the CDR3: TGTGCCAGCGAAAAGGACAGGACAAATCAGCCCCAGCATTTT.

The chain recombines TRBV5-1 with TRBJ2-1; D might be TRBD2 (6 bases). V gave up 0 bases and J gave up 6 bases, with 10 bases separating them. This CDR3 has 14 amino acids. CDR1 and CDR2 (germline): SGHRS, YFSETQ. CDR3 protein: CASSLDTGVNEQFF. The CDR3 nucleotides are TGCGCCAGCAGCTTGGACACGGGGGTCAATGAGCAGTTCTTC.

This chain uses TRBV5-1 with TRBJ1-2, with D possibly being TRBD1 (5 bases). CDR1 SGHRS and CDR2 YFSETQ come from the germline V gene. The CDR3 sequence is 16 residues long. The V end lost 4 bases, the J end lost 0 bases, and 16 bases lay between the germline ends. The CDR3: CASSKDSHGTNYGYTF. The CDR3 nucleotides read TGCGCCAGCAGCAAAGACAGCCACGGTACTAACTATGGCTACACCTTC.